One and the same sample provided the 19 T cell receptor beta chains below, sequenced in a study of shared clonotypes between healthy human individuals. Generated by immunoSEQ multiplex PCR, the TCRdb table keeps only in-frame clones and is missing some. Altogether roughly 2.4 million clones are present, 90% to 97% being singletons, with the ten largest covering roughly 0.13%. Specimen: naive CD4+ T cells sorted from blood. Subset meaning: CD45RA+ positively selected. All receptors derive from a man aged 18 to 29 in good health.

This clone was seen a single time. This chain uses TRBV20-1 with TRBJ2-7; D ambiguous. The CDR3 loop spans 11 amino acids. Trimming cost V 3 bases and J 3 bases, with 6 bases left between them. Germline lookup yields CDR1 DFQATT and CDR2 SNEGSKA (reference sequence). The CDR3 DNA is TGCAGTGCTAGCGGCAACTACGAGCAGTACTTC. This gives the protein CSASGNYEQYF.

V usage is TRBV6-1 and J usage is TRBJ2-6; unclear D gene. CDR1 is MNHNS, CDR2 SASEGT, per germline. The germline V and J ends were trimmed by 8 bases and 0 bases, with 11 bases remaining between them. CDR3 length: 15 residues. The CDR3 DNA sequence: TGTGCCAGCGTCCGTGGGTACTCTGGGGCCAACGTCCTGACTTTC. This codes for CASVRGYSGANVLTF.

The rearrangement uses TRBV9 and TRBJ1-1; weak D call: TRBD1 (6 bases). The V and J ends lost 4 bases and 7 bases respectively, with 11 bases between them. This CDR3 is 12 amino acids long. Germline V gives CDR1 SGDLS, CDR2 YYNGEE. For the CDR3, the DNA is TGTGCCAGCAGCCCGGGGGGCCATGAAGCTTTCTTT. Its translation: CASSPGGHEAFF.

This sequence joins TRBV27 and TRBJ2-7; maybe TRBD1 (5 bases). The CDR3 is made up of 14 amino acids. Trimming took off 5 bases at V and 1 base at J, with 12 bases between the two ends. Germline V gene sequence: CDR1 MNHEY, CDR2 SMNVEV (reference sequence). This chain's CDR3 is CASSASQGSYEQYF. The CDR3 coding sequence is TGTGCCAGCAGTGCCTCCCAGGGTTCCTACGAGCAGTACTTC.

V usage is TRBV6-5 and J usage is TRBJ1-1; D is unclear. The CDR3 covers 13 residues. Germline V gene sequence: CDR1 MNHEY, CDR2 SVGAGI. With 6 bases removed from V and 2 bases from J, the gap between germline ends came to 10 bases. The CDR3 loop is CASRKGLNTEAFF. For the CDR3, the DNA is TGTGCCAGCAGGAAGGGCCTAAACACTGAAGCTTTCTTT.

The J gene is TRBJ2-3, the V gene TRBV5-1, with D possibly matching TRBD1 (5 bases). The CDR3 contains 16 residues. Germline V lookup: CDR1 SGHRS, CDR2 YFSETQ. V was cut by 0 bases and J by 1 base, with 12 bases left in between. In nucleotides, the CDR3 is TGCGCCAGCAGCTTGGGTGGGGTCAGGGGCACAGATACGCAGTATTTT. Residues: CASSLGGVRGTDTQYF. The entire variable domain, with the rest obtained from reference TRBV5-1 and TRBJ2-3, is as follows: KAGVTQTPRYLIKTRGQQVTLSCSPISGHRSVSWYQQTPGQGLQFLFEYFSETQRNKGNFPGRFSGRQFSNSRSEMNVSTLELGDSALYLCASSLGGVRGTDTQYFGPGTRLTVL.

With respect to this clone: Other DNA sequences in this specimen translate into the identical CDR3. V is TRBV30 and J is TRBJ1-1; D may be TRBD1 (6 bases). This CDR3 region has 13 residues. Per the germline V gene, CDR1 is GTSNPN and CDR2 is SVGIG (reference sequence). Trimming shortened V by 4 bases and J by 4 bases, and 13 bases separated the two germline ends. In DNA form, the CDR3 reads TGTGCCTGGACCAGGGGAGGTGGCACTGAAGCTTTCTTT. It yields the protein CAWTRGGGTEAFF.

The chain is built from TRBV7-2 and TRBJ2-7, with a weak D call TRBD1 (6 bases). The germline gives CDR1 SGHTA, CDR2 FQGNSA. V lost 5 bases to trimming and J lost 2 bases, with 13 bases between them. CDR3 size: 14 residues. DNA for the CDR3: TGTGCCAGCAGCCAAGTTACAGGGACCTACGAGCAGTACTTC. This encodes CASSQVTGTYEQYF. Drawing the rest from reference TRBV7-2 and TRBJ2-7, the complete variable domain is GAGVSQSPSNKVTEKGKDVELRCDPISGHTALYWYRQSLGQGLEFLIYFQGNSAPDKSGLPSDRFSAERTGGSVSTLTIQRTQQEDSAVYLCASSQVTGTYEQYFGPGTRLTVT.

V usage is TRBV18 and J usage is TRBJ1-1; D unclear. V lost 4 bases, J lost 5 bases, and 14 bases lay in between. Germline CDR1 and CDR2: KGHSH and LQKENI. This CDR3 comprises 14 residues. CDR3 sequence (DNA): TGTGCCAGCTCACTCACTCGGGCGGGGACTGAAGCTTTCTTT. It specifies CASSLTRAGTEAFF.

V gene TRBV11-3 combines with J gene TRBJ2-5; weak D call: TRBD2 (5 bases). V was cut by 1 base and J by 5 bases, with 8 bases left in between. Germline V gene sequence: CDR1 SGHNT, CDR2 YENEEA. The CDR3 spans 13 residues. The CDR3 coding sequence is TGTGCCAGCAGCTTAGGGACTCGCGAGACCCAGTACTTC. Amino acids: CASSLGTRETQYF.

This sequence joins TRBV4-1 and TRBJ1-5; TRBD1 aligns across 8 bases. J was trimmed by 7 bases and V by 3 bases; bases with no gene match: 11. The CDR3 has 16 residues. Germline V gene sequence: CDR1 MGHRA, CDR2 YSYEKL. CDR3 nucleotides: TGCGCCAGCAGCCAGGGCGGGACAGGAGAAATCCAGCCCCAGCATTTT. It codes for CASSQGGTGEIQPQHF.

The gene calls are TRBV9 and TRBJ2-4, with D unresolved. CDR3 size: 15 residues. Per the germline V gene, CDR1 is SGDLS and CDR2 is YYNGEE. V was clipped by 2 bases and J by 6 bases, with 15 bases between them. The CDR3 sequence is CASSVASDWTNIQYF. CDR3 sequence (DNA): TGTGCCAGCAGCGTTGCAAGTGACTGGACAAACATTCAGTACTTC.

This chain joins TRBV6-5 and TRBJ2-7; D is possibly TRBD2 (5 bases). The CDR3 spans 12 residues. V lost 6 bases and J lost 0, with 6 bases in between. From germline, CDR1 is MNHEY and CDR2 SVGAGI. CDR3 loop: CASRGDSYEQYF. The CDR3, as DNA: TGTGCCAGCAGGGGAGACTCCTACGAGCAGTACTTC.

The CDR3 region has the DNA TGTGCCAGCAGTGACTCGTATTATGGCTACACCTTC. Protein sequence: CASSDSYYGYTF. The chain uses TRBV6-4 and TRBJ1-2; D is undetermined. The CDR3 length is 12 residues. Germline V gene data show CDR1 as MRHNA and CDR2 as SNTAGT. V was shortened by 0 bases and J by 5 bases, with 4 bases between the two germline ends.

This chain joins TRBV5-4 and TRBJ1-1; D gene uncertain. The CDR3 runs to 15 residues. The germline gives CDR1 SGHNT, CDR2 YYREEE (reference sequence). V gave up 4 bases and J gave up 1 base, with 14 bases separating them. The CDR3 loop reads CASSRVLGGNTEAFF. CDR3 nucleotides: TGTGCCAGCAGCCGAGTATTGGGCGGGAACACTGAAGCTTTCTTT.

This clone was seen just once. The CDR3 region is CASSLSRQGAYNSPLHF. The CDR3 bases are TGCGCCAGCAGCTTGTCCCGGCAGGGCGCCTATAATTCACCCCTCCACTTT. The chain has TRBV5-1 and TRBJ1-6; a weak D match, TRBD1 (5 bases). The CDR3 extends over 17 amino acids. The germline V and J ends were trimmed by 1 base and 2 bases, with 13 bases remaining between them. Looked up from germline, CDR1 is SGHRS and CDR2 is YFSETQ.

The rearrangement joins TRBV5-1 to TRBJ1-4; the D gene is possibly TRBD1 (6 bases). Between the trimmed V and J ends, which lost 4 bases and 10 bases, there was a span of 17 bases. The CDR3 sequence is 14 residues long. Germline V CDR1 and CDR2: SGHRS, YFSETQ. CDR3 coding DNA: TGCGCCAGCAGCGATGAAGGGGGTAACGGAAAACTGTTTTTT. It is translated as CASSDEGGNGKLFF.

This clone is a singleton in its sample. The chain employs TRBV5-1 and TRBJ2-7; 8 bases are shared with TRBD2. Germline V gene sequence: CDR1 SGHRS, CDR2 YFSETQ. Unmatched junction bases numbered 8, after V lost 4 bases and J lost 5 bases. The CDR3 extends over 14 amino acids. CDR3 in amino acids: CASSDTSGSNEQYF. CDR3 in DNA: TGCGCCAGCAGCGATACTAGCGGTAGCAACGAGCAGTACTTC.

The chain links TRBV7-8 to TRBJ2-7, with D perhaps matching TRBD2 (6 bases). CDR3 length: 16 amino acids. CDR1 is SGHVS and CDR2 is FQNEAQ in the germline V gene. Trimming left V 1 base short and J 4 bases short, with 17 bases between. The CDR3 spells CASSLVPRDLGYEQYF. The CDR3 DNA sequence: TGTGCCAGCAGCTTAGTCCCTCGGGACTTGGGGTACGAGCAGTACTTC.